This T cell receptor (beta chain) was captured in a study of control samples from healthy donors and cancer patients. This CDR3 spans 17 amino acids. Germline V gene sequence: CDR1 LNHNV, CDR2 YYDKDF (reference sequence). The V segment lost 2 bases and the J segment 5 bases; nucleotides outside the gene matches: 10. In this sample, this clone turned up once. Data came from immunoSEQ multiplex PCR; TCRdb stores just in-frame clones and leaves some out. The data show 150,000 to 200,000 clones, 80% to 95% seen once. The sequencing sample was made of blood. The clonotype comes from a woman aged 30 to 39 in good health. The V gene is TRBV15, the J gene TRBJ2-3, with 10 bases lining up with TRBD2. The CDR3 DNA is TGTGCCACCAGCAGAATCACCCTAGCGGGAGTCGTAGATACGCAGTATTTT. Translating gives CATSRITLAGVVDTQYF.